The rows below give T cell receptor beta chains drawn from one sample of a study of blood T cell repertoires in COVID-19. Only in-frame clones appear in the TCRdb table, and some are missing; sequencing was by immunoSEQ multiplex PCR. The sample contains around 77,000 clones, 90% of which appear only once. Sequencing used peripheral blood. These receptors originate from a woman older than 75 with active or convalescent COVID-19. The CDR3 runs from the conserved cysteine through the conserved F or W. A D gene is named only where the DNA matches it firmly. Not every row has a clone size; where given, it reads once, few, many or a size class.

>TRBJ2-1|NA|TRBV28|NA
CASSVSVNSYNEQFF
TGTGCCAGCAGCGTTAGCGTGAACTCCTACAATGAGCAGTTCTTC
>TRBJ2-1|NA|TRBV19|TRBD2
CASSTGGDYNEQFF
TGTGCCAGTAGTACGGGGGGAGATTACAATGAGCAGTTCTTC
>TRBJ2-7|NA|TRBV29-1|TRBD1
CSVGQGMSNEQYF
TGCAGCGTGGGACAGGGTATGTCCAACGAGCAGTACTTC
>TRBJ2-1|NA|TRBV5-6|NA
CASSLAGLRGYNEQFF
TGTGCCAGCAGCTTGGCAGGACTCCGCGGGTACAATGAGCAGTTCTTC
>TRBJ2-1|once|TRBV4-1|NA
CASSQRQGGTEQFF
TGCGCCAGCAGCCAACGCCAAGGAGGGACCGAGCAGTTCTTC
>TRBJ2-5|NA|TRBV2|TRBD1
CASSEGTGTQETQYF
TGTGCCAGCAGTGAAGGGACAGGGACCCAAGAGACCCAGTACTTC
>TRBJ1-4|NA|TRBV11-3|NA
CASSAHSDFNEKLFF
TGTGCCAGCAGCGCCCATTCAGACTTTAATGAAAAACTGTTTTTT
>TRBJ2-3|NA|TRBV28|NA
CASSDRVPDTQYF
TGTGCCAGCAGTGACCGGGTTCCAGATACGCAGTATTTT
>TRBJ1-2|NA|TRBV7-9|NA
CASSWPGAWDYGYTF
TGTGCCAGCAGCTGGCCCGGAGCCTGGGACTATGGCTACACCTTC
>TRBJ1-2|NA|TRBV6-4|NA
CASSATGSYGYTF
TGTGCCAGCAGTGCCACAGGGTCATATGGCTACACCTTC
>TRBJ2-2|NA|TRBV5-1|NA
CASSLAFLIGELFF
TGCGCCAGCAGCTTGGCCTTCCTTATCGGGGAGCTGTTTTTT
>TRBJ2-7|NA|TRBV6-2/TRBV6-3|NA
CASSYSGLGEQYF
TGTGCCAGCAGTTACTCCGGGTTGGGCGAGCAGTACTTC
>TRBJ1-5|NA|TRBV5-1|NA
CASSPGEIGSGQPQHF
TGCGCCAGCAGCCCGGGGGAGATTGGTTCGGGTCAGCCCCAGCATTTT
>TRBJ2-7|NA|TRBV13|TRBD1
CASSSGTGGDWYF
TGTGCCAGCAGCTCCGGGACAGGGGGAGATTGGTACTTC
>TRBJ2-1|NA|TRBV9|TRBD1
CASSAGQGNPSYNEQFF
TGTGCCAGCAGCGCCGGACAGGGCAACCCTTCCTACAATGAGCAGTTCTTC
>TRBJ2-7|NA|TRBV7-2|TRBD2
CASSEGLAGVYEQYF
TGTGCCAGCAGCGAGGGACTAGCGGGGGTCTACGAGCAGTACTTC